A single sample gave rise to the 4 T cell receptor beta chains below, sequenced in a study of blood T cell repertoires in COVID-19. Sequencing was performed with immunoSEQ multiplex PCR; in TCRdb, only in-frame clones are kept and a portion is missing. The sample yields hundreds of thousands of clones, 86% seen once. Sequences were obtained from peripheral blood. All receptors derive from a man aged 50-59 years with acute or convalescent COVID-19.

The chain links TRBV2 to TRBJ2-7, with TRBD1 matching over 10 bases. This CDR3 has 14 amino acids. V was clipped by 7 bases and J by 0 bases; unmatched bases: 3. CDR1 is SNHLY and CDR2 is FYNNEI in the germline V gene. This CDR3 reads CASKGTGASYEQYF. CDR3 nucleotides: TGTGCCAGCAAGGGGACAGGGGCCTCCTACGAGCAGTACTTC.

The CDR3, as DNA: TGTGCCAGCAGCCCATACTCCCCCAGACTAGCGGACCTACAAGAGACCCAGTACTTC. Translation: CASSPYSPRLADLQETQYF. This chain uses TRBV3-1 (or the pseudogene TRBV3-2) with TRBJ2-5; TRBD2 matches 9 bases. With 4 bases clipped from V and 2 bases from J, the junction kept 17 bases outside the gene matches. Per germline, CDR1 LGHDT and CDR2 YNNKEL (reference sequence). The CDR3 length is 19 residues.

The chain couples TRBV27 to TRBJ1-1; D gene ambiguous. Trimming removed 3 bases at V and 1 base at J, with 9 bases between. Germline V gene sequence: CDR1 MNHEY, CDR2 SMNVEV (reference sequence). This CDR3 contains 14 residues. As DNA, the CDR3 is TGTGCCAGCAGTTTCGGTACAGAGAACACTGAAGCTTTCTTT. This sequence encodes CASSFGTENTEAFF.

This chain uses TRBV6-5 with TRBJ1-6, with D tentatively TRBD1 (5 bases). CDR3 length: 13 amino acids. Germline CDR1 MNHEY, CDR2 SVGAGI. V was shortened by 7 bases and J by 4 bases, with 8 bases between the two germline ends. In DNA form, the CDR3 reads TGTGCCAGCATAGGGGTATATAATTCACCCCTCCACTTT. Translation: CASIGVYNSPLHF.